This entry lists 20 T cell receptor beta chains sequenced from one sample in a study of blood T cell repertoires in COVID-19. Repertoires were generated with immunoSEQ multiplex PCR, while TCRdb's copy carries only in-frame clones and drops some. The sample holds roughly 190,000 clones, 86% seen once. The source material was PBMCs or T cells enriched from blood (not recorded which). The receptor source for this set is a woman aged 40-49 years in a cohort exposed to, infected with or recovered from COVID-19 (not recorded which).

The rearrangement joins TRBV10-1 to TRBJ1-2, with a possible D match to TRBD1 (6 bases). V lost 4 bases, J lost 8 bases, and 14 bases lay in between. Germline V gene sequence: CDR1 WNHNN, CDR2 SYGVQD (reference sequence). The CDR3 contains 13 residues. This CDR3 is CASSAGGAQGYTF. The CDR3 DNA follows: TGCGCCAGCAGTGCTGGGGGGGCGCAAGGCTACACCTTC.

This clone was found once. The rearrangement links TRBV6-6 to TRBJ1-3, with D tentatively TRBD1 (6 bases). The CDR3 extends over 15 amino acids. Germline lookup yields CDR1 MNHNY and CDR2 SVGAGI (reference sequence). V lost 5 bases to trimming and J lost 0 bases, with 11 bases between them. For the CDR3, the DNA is TGTGCCAGCAGTCAGGGACATCGCTCTGGAAACACCATATATTTT. Translated, it gives CASSQGHRSGNTIYF.

As DNA, the CDR3 is TGTGCCAGCAGTTTGATAGGGGCCAAAAGGGAGCAGTTCTTC. Translating gives CASSLIGAKREQFF. The gene calls are TRBV27 and TRBJ2-1; a weak D match, TRBD1 (5 bases). V gave up 3 bases and J gave up 10 bases, with 16 bases separating them. The CDR3 totals 14 residues. Germline CDR1 is MNHEY and CDR2 is SMNVEV (reference sequence).

The chain recombines TRBV20-1 with TRBJ2-7, with D maybe TRBD2 (6 bases). CDR1 is DFQATT, CDR2 SNEGSKA, per germline (reference sequence). This CDR3 is built from 13 residues. V was shortened by 3 bases and J by 1 base, with 10 bases between the two germline ends. CDR3 sequence (DNA): TGCAGTGCTAGTCGGGACTTGTCCTACGAGCAGTACTTC. Residues: CSASRDLSYEQYF.

The chain uses TRBV7-6 and TRBJ2-7; 7 nucleotides match TRBD1. Germline assignment: CDR1 SGHVS and CDR2 FNYEAQ. This CDR3 is 15 amino acids long. V was clipped by 5 bases and J by 5 bases; unmatched bases: 12. CDR3 protein: CASSPTGAFGNEQYF. CDR3 DNA: TGTGCCAGCAGCCCCACAGGGGCCTTCGGGAACGAGCAGTACTTC.

The chain joins TRBV5-4 to TRBJ2-3; tentative D call: TRBD1 (6 bases). Germline V gene data show CDR1 as SGHNT and CDR2 as YYREEE (reference sequence). This CDR3 comprises 15 residues. Trimming pared 1 base from V and 3 bases from J, leaving 12 bases between. CDR3 sequence reads: CASSLPEQGTDTQYF. DNA for the CDR3: TGTGCCAGCAGCTTGCCGGAACAGGGAACAGATACGCAGTATTTT. The full variable domain, in which reference TRBV5-4 and TRBJ2-3 provide the parts outside the CDR3, is ETGVTQSPTHLIKTRGQQVTLRCSSQSGHNTVSWYQQALGQGPQFIFQYYREEENGRGNFPPRFSGLQFPNYSSELNVNALELDDSALYLCASSLPEQGTDTQYFGPGTRLTVL.

Only a few counts were recorded for this clone. The chain links TRBV29-1 to TRBJ2-7; D possibly corresponds to TRBD2 (6 bases). V was shortened by 4 bases and J by 6 bases, with 13 bases between the two germline ends. Germline V gene lookup returns CDR1 SQVTM and CDR2 ANQGSEA. CDR3 length: 12 residues. The chain's CDR3 is CSVAGSGAEQYF. As DNA, the CDR3 is TGCAGCGTTGCCGGGAGTGGGGCCGAGCAGTACTTC.

The rearrangement links TRBV29-1 to TRBJ2-1; D is unclear. The CDR3 contains 13 residues. Germline-derived CDR1 and CDR2 are SQVTM and ANQGSEA. Trimming removed 3 bases at V and 7 bases at J, with 13 bases between. DNA for the CDR3: TGCAGCGTTGATTTCCCAGACGGGAATGAGCAGTTCTTC. Encoded protein: CSVDFPDGNEQFF.

The chain couples TRBV6-2 or TRBV6-3 to TRBJ1-5, with TRBD1 identical over 8 bases. The germline V gene has CDR1 MNHEY and CDR2 SVGEGT. The CDR3 contains 16 residues. Unmatched junction bases numbered 11, after V lost 5 bases and J lost 5 bases. The chain's CDR3 is CASSPRGRGLYQPQHF. The CDR3 DNA reads TGTGCCAGCAGTCCCAGGGGGCGCGGGCTATATCAGCCCCAGCATTTT.

The V gene is TRBV27, the J gene TRBJ1-2; unclear D gene. This CDR3 spans 15 amino acids. The germline V gene has CDR1 MNHEY and CDR2 SMNVEV (reference sequence). Trimming cost V 5 bases and J 1 base, with 14 bases left between them. CDR3 sequence reads: CASSRRGEINYGYTF. The CDR3 DNA sequence: TGTGCCAGCAGTCGACGCGGAGAAATTAACTATGGCTACACCTTC.

The rearrangement links TRBV2 to TRBJ2-1; 12 bases match TRBD2. V dropped 6 bases and J dropped 8; count of bases not matched to a gene: 8. This CDR3 spans 15 amino acids. The V gene's germline CDR1 is SNHLY and CDR2 FYNNEI. CDR3 residues: CASSRTSGNSDEQFF. The CDR3 nucleotides are TGTGCCAGCAGCCGGACTAGCGGGAATAGCGATGAGCAGTTCTTC. Based on the CDR3 plus reference TRBV2 and TRBJ2-1, the full variable domain is EPEVTQTPSHQVTQMGQEVILRCVPISNHLYFYWYRQILGQKVEFLVSFYNNEISEKSEIFDDQFSVERPDGSNFTLKIRSTKLEDSAMYFCASSRTSGNSDEQFFGPGTRLTVL.

The rearrangement uses TRBV12-3 or TRBV12-4 and TRBJ1-2; a possible D gene is TRBD1 (5 bases). This CDR3 is 13 amino acids long. Trimming removed 3 bases at V and 6 bases at J, with 11 bases between. The CDR3 protein is CASSFGRDHGYTF. Written as DNA, the CDR3 is TGTGCCAGCAGTTTCGGGAGGGACCATGGCTACACCTTC.

The chain joins TRBV4-1 to TRBJ1-5, with 10 bases matching TRBD1. The ends lost 0 bases at V and 1 base at J; junction bases unmatched: 12. Per germline, CDR1 MGHRA and CDR2 YSYEKL. The CDR3 length is 20 residues. CDR3 sequence reads: CASSQDAWTGGEWSNQPQHF. The CDR3 region has the DNA TGCGCCAGCAGCCAAGATGCCTGGACAGGGGGGGAATGGAGCAATCAGCCCCAGCATTTT.

V gene TRBV7-8 combines with J gene TRBJ1-2; D not resolved. V was shortened by 5 bases and J by 7 bases, with 20 bases between the two germline ends. CDR1 SGHVS and CDR2 FQNEAQ come from the germline V gene. The CDR3 spans 15 residues. The CDR3 here is CASSPPVAELPGYTF. In nucleotides, the CDR3 is TGTGCCAGCAGCCCCCCCGTAGCAGAGCTTCCTGGCTACACCTTC.

V is TRBV19 and J is TRBJ1-1; D call uncertain. Between the trimmed V and J ends, which lost 3 bases and 2 bases, there was a span of 7 bases. From germline, CDR1 is LNHDA and CDR2 SQIVND (reference sequence). The CDR3 consists of 13 residues. The CDR3 region has the DNA TGTGCCAGTAGTATTAGCAAAAACACTGAAGCTTTCTTT. Amino acid sequence: CASSISKNTEAFF.

The chain combines TRBV10-2 with TRBJ1-2; 8 bases agree with TRBD1. The CDR3 is 13 residues long. Germline CDR1 WSHSY, CDR2 SAAADI. V was pared by 5 bases and J by 10 bases, with 9 bases of the junction left unmatched. The CDR3 region has the DNA TGCGCCAGCAGTCCCTCGGGACAGGTCACCTACACCTTC. Translating gives CASSPSGQVTYTF.

J is TRBJ1-5 and V is TRBV24-1, with TRBD1 as a possible D gene (5 bases). Germline V gene data show CDR1 as KGHDR and CDR2 as SFDVKD. The CDR3 consists of 14 residues. The germline V and J ends were trimmed by 2 bases and 7 bases, with 11 bases remaining between them. The chain's CDR3 is CATSDSPGEQPQHF. The CDR3 DNA reads as TGTGCCACCAGTGATTCCCCGGGGGAGCAGCCCCAGCATTTT.

V is TRBV5-1 and J is TRBJ2-3, with 7 nucleotides matching TRBD1. Germline trimming cut 3 bases from V and 6 bases from J; bases unmatched to any gene: 7. This CDR3 spans 14 amino acids. The V gene's germline CDR1 is SGHRS and CDR2 YFSETQ. The CDR3 sequence is CASSYRGGSDTQYF. CDR3 in DNA: TGCGCCAGCAGCTACAGGGGCGGATCGGATACGCAGTATTTT.

V gene TRBV30 combines with J gene TRBJ1-3; the match to TRBD1 covers 8 bases. CDR3 size: 15 residues. Germline-derived CDR1 and CDR2 are GTSNPN and SVGIG (reference sequence). The V segment lost 3 bases and the J segment 4 bases; nucleotides outside the gene matches: 8. The DNA for the CDR3 is TGTGCCTGGAGCTTGACAGGGGCCGGGGGAAACACCATATATTTT. Encoded protein: CAWSLTGAGGNTIYF.

The J gene is TRBJ2-7, the V gene TRBV7-9; the D is unclear. With 1 base removed from V and 3 bases from J, the gap between germline ends came to 10 bases. The CDR3 consists of 14 residues. Germline lookup yields CDR1 SEHNR and CDR2 FQNEAQ (reference sequence). CDR3 nucleotides: TGTGCCAGCAGCTTAGTGGTCAGTGACTACGAGCAGTACTTC. As protein: CASSLVVSDYEQYF.